The 18 T cell receptor beta chains listed next were all sequenced from one sample in a study of blood T cell repertoires in COVID-19 (dated by TCRdb to 2020 to 2022). Library prep was done by the immunoSEQ multiplex PCR assay. The source is immuneACCESS, and TCRdb retained only in-frame sequences with V and J called. Part of the clones is not carried over; for the studies checked, unresolved V genes explain less than half of this, and the remainder is unexplained. Counted in this sample were 350,000 to 400,000 clones; 88% of them appeared once. In total, the top ten clones hold 0.9% to 1.5% of the sample. The sequenced sample was PBMCs or T cells enriched from blood (not recorded which). All receptors come from a woman younger than 30 who had recovered from COVID-19.

CDR3 sequence (DNA): TGTGCCAGCCGGTTTGCCGCTTTCTTT. It translates to CASRFAAFF. The chain carries TRBV5-8 and TRBJ1-1, with D hard to call. The germline V and J ends were trimmed by 7 bases and 11 bases, with 9 bases remaining between them. Germline V gene data show CDR1 as SGHTS and CDR2 as YDEGEE. This CDR3 has 9 amino acids.

The rearrangement links TRBV10-3 to TRBJ1-1; D perhaps matches TRBD1 (5 bases). This CDR3 region has 15 residues. Trimming shortened V by 0 bases and J by 6 bases, and 14 bases separated the two germline ends. The germline V gene encodes CDR1 ENHRY and CDR2 SYGVKD. The CDR3 sequence: CAISESGLPTAEAFF. In DNA form, the CDR3 reads TGTGCCATCAGTGAGTCGGGACTCCCGACCGCTGAAGCTTTCTTT.

The chain couples TRBV27 to TRBJ1-3; D is possibly TRBD1 (6 bases). V lost 2 bases and J lost 3, with 11 bases in between. CDR1 MNHEY and CDR2 SMNVEV come from the germline V gene (reference sequence). The CDR3 totals 15 residues. The chain's CDR3 is CASSLMGAHGNTIYF. The CDR3 region has the DNA TGTGCCAGCAGTTTAATGGGGGCGCATGGAAACACCATATATTTT.

The chain joins TRBV10-3 to TRBJ1-2; D perhaps matches TRBD1 (6 bases). Germline V gene lookup returns CDR1 ENHRY and CDR2 SYGVKD. CDR3 length: 15 amino acids. Trimming removed 2 bases from V and 4 bases from J, with 14 bases in between. The CDR3 reads CAISEEQGVGYGYTF. CDR3 DNA sequence: TGTGCCATCAGTGAGGAACAGGGAGTTGGCTATGGCTACACCTTC.

The chain is built from TRBV4-2 and TRBJ1-3, with D uncertain. Deletions cut 0 bases from V and 0 bases from J, with 15 bases between. The germline V gene encodes CDR1 LGHNA and CDR2 YNFKEQ. The CDR3 length is 18 residues. CDR3 in DNA: TGTGCCAGCAGCCAAGATCAAGTGGAGTTCCTCTCTGGAAACACCATATATTTT. As protein: CASSQDQVEFLSGNTIYF.

The gene calls are TRBV29-1 and TRBJ1-4; no clear D. The germline V and J ends were trimmed by 3 bases and 3 bases, with 8 bases remaining between them. Germline values: CDR1 SQVTM, CDR2 ANQGSEA. CDR3 size: 13 residues. The CDR3 sequence is CSVEGSSNEKLFF. Written as DNA, the CDR3 is TGCAGCGTTGAGGGCAGTTCTAATGAAAAACTGTTTTTT. Supplemented by reference TRBV29-1 and TRBJ1-4, the full variable domain reads SAVISQKPSRDICQRGTSLTIQCQVDSQVTMMFWYRQQPGQSLTLIATANQGSEATYESGFVIDKFPISRPNLTFSTLTVSNMSPEDSSIYLCSVEGSSNEKLFFGSGTQLSVL.

The V call is TRBV5-5, the J call TRBJ2-5; unclear D gene. There are 13 residues in the CDR3. The ends were cut back, 4 bases at V and 5 bases at J, with 12 bases in the middle. Per germline, CDR1 SGHKS and CDR2 YYEKEE (reference sequence). The CDR3 is CASSLGQAETQYF. The CDR3 coding sequence is TGTGCCAGCAGCCTGGGCCAGGCTGAGACCCAGTACTTC.

This chain connects TRBV6-5 to TRBJ2-2; D is perhaps TRBD1 (5 bases). Germline-derived CDR1 and CDR2 are MNHEY and SVGAGI. V was trimmed by 2 bases and J by 1 base, leaving 11 bases between them. The CDR3 length is 16 residues. The CDR3 sequence is CASSYPAGLNTGELFF. The CDR3 nucleotides read TGTGCCAGCAGTTACCCGGCAGGGCTGAACACCGGGGAGCTGTTTTTT.

This clone was observed a handful of times. The rearrangement uses TRBV27 and TRBJ2-1; 8 nucleotides line up with TRBD1. The CDR3 is 14 amino acids. V lost 5 bases, J lost 7 bases, and 7 bases stayed unmatched. Germline values: CDR1 MNHEY, CDR2 SMNVEV (reference sequence). In DNA form, the CDR3 reads TGTGCCAGCAGTCCACTGGACAGGGCGAATGAGCAGTTCTTC. This codes for CASSPLDRANEQFF.

V gene TRBV7-8 combines with J gene TRBJ1-5, with 7 positions matching TRBD1. V trimming: 6 bases; J trimming: 3 bases; junction bases outside the gene matches: 5. Germline CDR1 reads SGHVS; CDR2 reads FQNEAQ. This CDR3 is 14 amino acids long. The CDR3 coding sequence is TGTGCCAGCAGTATGACAGGGCCCAATCAGCCCCAGCATTTT. The encoded protein is CASSMTGPNQPQHF.

The chain uses TRBV2 and TRBJ1-2; 7 nucleotides align to TRBD1. This CDR3 spans 16 amino acids. The germline V gene has CDR1 SNHLY and CDR2 FYNNEI. V trimming: 8 bases; J trimming: 2 bases; junction bases outside the gene matches: 14. Written as DNA, the CDR3 is TGTGCCAGCTCCTATTTCGGGACAGATACCAACTATGGCTACACCTTC. Translating gives CASSYFGTDTNYGYTF.

The chain couples TRBV6-2 or TRBV6-3 to TRBJ1-1, with D perhaps matching TRBD1 (6 bases). This CDR3 spans 16 amino acids. The germline V gene encodes CDR1 MNHEY and CDR2 SVGEGT. V was cut by 0 bases and J by 1 base, with 12 bases left in between. CDR3 region: CASSYSRAGANTEAFF. The CDR3 DNA reads TGTGCCAGCAGTTACTCCAGGGCAGGGGCGAACACTGAAGCTTTCTTT.

The chain uses TRBV11-3 and TRBJ2-2; 9 positions match TRBD1. Germline values: CDR1 SGHNT, CDR2 YENEEA. The CDR3 spans 18 residues. J gave up 4 bases and V 5 bases, and 14 bases lay outside the gene matches. The CDR3 loop is CASSPGALTGGFTGELFF. The CDR3 DNA is TGTGCCAGCAGCCCCGGAGCCCTCACAGGGGGCTTCACCGGGGAGCTGTTTTTT.

V usage is TRBV7-3 and J usage is TRBJ1-2; 7 bases are a match to TRBD1. V was pared by 0 bases and J by 0 bases, with 7 bases of the junction left unmatched. Per the germline V gene, CDR1 is SGHTA and CDR2 is FQGTGA. The CDR3 totals 17 residues. In DNA form, the CDR3 reads TGTGCCAGCAGCTTAACTGGGACAGCCTTCTCTAACTATGGCTACACCTTC. It specifies CASSLTGTAFSNYGYTF.

This rearrangement joins TRBV11-2 to TRBJ2-2, with 7 bases identical to TRBD1. CDR3 length equals 15 residues. J was trimmed by 4 bases and V by 1 base; bases with no gene match: 3. Germline V gene sequence: CDR1 SGHAT, CDR2 FQNNGV. The CDR3 region has the DNA TGTGCCAGCAGCTTAGTGACAGGGACCACCGGGGAGCTGTTTTTT. Its translation is CASSLVTGTTGELFF.

The chain links TRBV19 to TRBJ1-1; D call uncertain. The V gene lost 8 bases and the J gene lost 3 bases, with 28 bases spanning the gap. The germline V gene has CDR1 LNHDA and CDR2 SQIVND (reference sequence). The CDR3 is 18 residues long. In nucleotides, the CDR3 is TGTGCCAGTTCAACTCCCCCTGGGAGGGTTTTAGTGGACACTGAAGCTTTCTTT. Translation gives CASSTPPGRVLVDTEAFF.

The rearrangement links TRBV7-2 to TRBJ1-4, with D possibly being TRBD1 (5 bases). This CDR3 contains 15 residues. Trimming shortened V by 0 bases and J by 5 bases, and 10 bases separated the two germline ends. CDR1 is SGHTA and CDR2 is FQGNSA in the germline V gene. The CDR3, as DNA: TGTGCCAGCAGCTTAGCGGGCAGGGCGAATGAAAAACTGTTTTTT. Protein: CASSLAGRANEKLFF.

This chain connects TRBV11-2 to TRBJ1-5; 7 nucleotides align to TRBD1. This CDR3 comprises 12 residues. The J segment lost 11 bases and the V segment lost 1 base, leaving 2 bases of the junction unmatched. Germline loops: CDR1 SGHAT, CDR2 FQNNGV. The CDR3 reads CASSLAGTAQHF. CDR3 nucleotides: TGTGCCAGCAGCTTAGCCGGGACAGCCCAGCATTTT.